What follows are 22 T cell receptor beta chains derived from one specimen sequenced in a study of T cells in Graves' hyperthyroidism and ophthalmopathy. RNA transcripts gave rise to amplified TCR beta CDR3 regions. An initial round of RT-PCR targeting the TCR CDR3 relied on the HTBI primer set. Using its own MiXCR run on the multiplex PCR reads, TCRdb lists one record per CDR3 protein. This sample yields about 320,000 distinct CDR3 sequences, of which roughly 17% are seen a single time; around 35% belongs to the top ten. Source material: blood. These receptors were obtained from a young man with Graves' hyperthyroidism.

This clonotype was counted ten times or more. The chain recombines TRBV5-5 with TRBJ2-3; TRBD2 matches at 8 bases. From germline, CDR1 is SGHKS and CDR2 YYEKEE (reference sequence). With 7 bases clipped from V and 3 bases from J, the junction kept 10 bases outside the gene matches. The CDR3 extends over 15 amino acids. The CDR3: CASFKTGTSTDTQYF. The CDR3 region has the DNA TGTGCCAGCTTTAAAACAGGGACTAGTACAGATACGCAGTATTTT.

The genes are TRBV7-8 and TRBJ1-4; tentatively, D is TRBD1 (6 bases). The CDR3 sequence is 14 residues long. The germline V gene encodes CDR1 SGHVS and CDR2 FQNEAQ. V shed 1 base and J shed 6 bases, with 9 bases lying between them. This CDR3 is CASSLEQGYEKLFF. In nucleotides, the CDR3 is TGTGCCAGCAGCTTAGAACAGGGATATGAAAAACTGTTTTTT.

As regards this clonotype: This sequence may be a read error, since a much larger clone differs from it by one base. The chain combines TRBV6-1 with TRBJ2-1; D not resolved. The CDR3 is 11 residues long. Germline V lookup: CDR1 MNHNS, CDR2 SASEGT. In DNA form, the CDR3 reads TGTGCCAGCAGTGAAGTCAATAAGCAGTTCTTC. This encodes CASSEVNKQFF.

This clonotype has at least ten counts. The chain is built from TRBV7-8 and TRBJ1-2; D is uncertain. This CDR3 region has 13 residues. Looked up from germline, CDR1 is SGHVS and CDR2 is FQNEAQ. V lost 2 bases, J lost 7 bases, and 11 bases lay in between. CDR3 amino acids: CASSLKAGVGYTF. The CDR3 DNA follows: TGTGCCAGCAGCTTAAAGGCGGGTGTTGGCTACACCTTC.

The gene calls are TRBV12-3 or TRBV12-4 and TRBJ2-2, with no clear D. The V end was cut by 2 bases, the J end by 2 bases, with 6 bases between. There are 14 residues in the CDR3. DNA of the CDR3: TGTGCCAGCAGTTTATGGGCCAACACCGGGGAGCTGTTTTTT. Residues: CASSLWANTGELFF.

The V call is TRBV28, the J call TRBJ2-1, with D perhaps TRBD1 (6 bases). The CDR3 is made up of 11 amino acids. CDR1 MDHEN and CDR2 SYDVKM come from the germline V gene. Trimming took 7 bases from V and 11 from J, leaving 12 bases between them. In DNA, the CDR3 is TGTGCCAGCAAGGTGCAGGGGCAGCAGTTCTTC. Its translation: CASKVQGQQFF.

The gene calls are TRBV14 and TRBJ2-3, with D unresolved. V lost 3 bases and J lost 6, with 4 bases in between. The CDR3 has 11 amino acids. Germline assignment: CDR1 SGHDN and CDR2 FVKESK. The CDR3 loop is CASSHDDTQYF. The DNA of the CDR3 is TGTGCCAGCAGCCACGATGATACGCAGTATTTT.

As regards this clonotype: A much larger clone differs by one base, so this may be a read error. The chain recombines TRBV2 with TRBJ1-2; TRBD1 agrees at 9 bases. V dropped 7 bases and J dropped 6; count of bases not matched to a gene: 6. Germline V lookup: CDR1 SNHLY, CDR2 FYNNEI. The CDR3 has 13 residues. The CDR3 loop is CASTADRGNGYTF. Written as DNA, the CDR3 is TGTGCCAGCACTGCAGACAGGGGGAATGGCTACACCTTC.

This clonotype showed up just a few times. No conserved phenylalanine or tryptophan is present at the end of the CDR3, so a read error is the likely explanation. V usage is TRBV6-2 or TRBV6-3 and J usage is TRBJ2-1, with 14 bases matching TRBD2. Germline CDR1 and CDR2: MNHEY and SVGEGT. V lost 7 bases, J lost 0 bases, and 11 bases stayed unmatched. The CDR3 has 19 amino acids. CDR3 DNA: TGTGCCAGCAACCCGACTAGCGGGAGGGCGAAAAGCTCCTACAATGAGCAGTTCCTC. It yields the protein CASNPTSGRAKSSYNEQFL.

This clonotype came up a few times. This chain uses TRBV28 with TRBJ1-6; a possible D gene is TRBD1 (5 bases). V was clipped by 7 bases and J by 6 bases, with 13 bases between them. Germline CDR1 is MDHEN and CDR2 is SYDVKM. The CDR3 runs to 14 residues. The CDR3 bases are TGTGCCAGCAATCTGGGACCCGTTAATTCACCCCTCCACTTT. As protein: CASNLGPVNSPLHF.

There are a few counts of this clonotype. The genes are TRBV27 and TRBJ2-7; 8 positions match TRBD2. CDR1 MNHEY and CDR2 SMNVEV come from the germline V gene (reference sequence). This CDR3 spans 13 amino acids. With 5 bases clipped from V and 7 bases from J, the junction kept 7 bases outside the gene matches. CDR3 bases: TGTGCCAGCAGTCCGCCGGGGGGGCGTGAGCAGTACTTC. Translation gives CASSPPGGREQYF.

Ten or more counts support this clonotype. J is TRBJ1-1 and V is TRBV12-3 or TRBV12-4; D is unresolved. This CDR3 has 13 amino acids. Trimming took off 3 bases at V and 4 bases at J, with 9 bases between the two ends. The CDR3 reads CASSFGRITEAFF. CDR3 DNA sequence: TGTGCCAGCAGTTTTGGGCGGATCACTGAAGCTTTCTTT.

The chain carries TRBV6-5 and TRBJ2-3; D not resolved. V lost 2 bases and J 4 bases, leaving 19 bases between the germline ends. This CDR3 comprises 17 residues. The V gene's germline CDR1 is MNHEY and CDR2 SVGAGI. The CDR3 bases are TGTGCCAGCAGTTACGATGGGTCCCCTGGCAGCCCAGATACGCAGTATTTT. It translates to CASSYDGSPGSPDTQYF.

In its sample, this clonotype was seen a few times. DNA for the CDR3: TGTGCCAGCAGTGACCTTGCGGGAGCAGTGAATGAGCAGTTCTTC. Amino acids: CASSDLAGAVNEQFF. The chain recombines TRBV6-1 with TRBJ2-1; 7 bases line up with TRBD2. Losses at the gene ends were 3 bases for V and 7 bases for J; bases not matched to a gene: 9. Germline V gene lookup returns CDR1 MNHNS and CDR2 SASEGT. This CDR3 is built from 15 residues.

In nucleotides, the CDR3 is TGTGCCAGCAGTTACACTGGGAGGGAGCAGTTCTTC. Translated: CASSYTGREQFF. The chain couples TRBV6-5 to TRBJ2-1; possible D gene TRBD2, 6 bases. CDR3 length: 12 amino acids. Trimming took 2 bases from V and 10 from J, leaving 9 bases between them. CDR1 is MNHEY and CDR2 is SVGAGI in the germline V gene.

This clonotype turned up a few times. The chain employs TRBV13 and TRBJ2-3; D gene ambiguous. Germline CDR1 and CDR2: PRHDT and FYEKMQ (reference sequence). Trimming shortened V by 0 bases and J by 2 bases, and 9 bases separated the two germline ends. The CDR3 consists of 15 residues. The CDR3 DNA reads TGTGCCAGCAGCTTAGGGGGCACGGCCACAGATACGCAGTATTTT. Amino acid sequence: CASSLGGTATDTQYF.

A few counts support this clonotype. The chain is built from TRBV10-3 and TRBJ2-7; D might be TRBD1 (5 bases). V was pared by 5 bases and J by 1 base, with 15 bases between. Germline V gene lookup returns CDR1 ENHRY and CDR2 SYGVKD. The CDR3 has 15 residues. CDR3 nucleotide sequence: TGTGCCATCAGTCTGGGGCCCCTTGGGTCCTACGAGCAGTACTTC. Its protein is CAISLGPLGSYEQYF.

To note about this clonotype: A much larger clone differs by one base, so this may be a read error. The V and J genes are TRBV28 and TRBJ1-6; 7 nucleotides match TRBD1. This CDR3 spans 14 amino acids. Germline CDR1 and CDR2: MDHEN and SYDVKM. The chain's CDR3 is CAGRPTGLSAPLHF. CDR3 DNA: TGTGCCGGCAGGCCGACAGGGTTGAGCGCACCCCTCCACTTT. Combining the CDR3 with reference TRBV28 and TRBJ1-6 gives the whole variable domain DVKVTQSSRYLVKRTGEKVFLECVQDMDHENMFWYRQDPGLGLRLIYFSYDVKMKEKGDIPEGYSVSREKKERFSLILESASTNQTSMYLCAGRPTGLSAPLHFGNGTRLTVT.

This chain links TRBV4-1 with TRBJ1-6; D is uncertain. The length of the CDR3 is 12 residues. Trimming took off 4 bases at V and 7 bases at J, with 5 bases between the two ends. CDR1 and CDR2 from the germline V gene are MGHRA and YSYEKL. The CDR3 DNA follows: TGCGCCAGCAGCCGGATAAATTCACCCCTCCACTTT. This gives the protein CASSRINSPLHF.

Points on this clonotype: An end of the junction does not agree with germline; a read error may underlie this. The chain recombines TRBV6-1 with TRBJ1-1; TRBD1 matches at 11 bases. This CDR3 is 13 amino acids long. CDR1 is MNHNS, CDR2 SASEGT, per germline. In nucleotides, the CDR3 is TGCGCCAGCAGGGGACAGGGGGACCCTGAAGCTTTCTTT. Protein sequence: CASRGQGDPEAFF.

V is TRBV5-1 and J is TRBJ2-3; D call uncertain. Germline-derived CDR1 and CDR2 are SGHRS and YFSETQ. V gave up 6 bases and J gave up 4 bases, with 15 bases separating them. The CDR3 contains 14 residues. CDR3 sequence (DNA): TGCGCCAGCACCATAACAGACGCCTCAGATACGCAGTATTTT. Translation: CASTITDASDTQYF.

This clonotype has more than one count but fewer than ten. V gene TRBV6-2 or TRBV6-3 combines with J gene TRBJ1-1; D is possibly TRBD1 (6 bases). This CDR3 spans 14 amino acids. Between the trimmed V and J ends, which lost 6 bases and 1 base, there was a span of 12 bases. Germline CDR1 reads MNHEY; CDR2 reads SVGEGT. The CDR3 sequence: CASSLLQGNTEAFF. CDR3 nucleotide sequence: TGTGCCAGCAGCCTGTTACAGGGGAACACTGAAGCTTTCTTT.